Listed below are T cell receptor beta chains from one sample, sequenced in a study of blood T cell repertoires in COVID-19. Profiled with immunoSEQ multiplex PCR; TCRdb holds only in-frame clones, not every one. The sample lists around 100,000 clones; roughly 81% were seen once. The sample comprised peripheral blood. The receptor set was obtained from an elderly man with COVID-19, enrolled during active disease. Both conserved end residues are part of each CDR3. The D gene is left open where the match is weak. Part of the rows lack a size; the others show once, few, many or a class for expanded clones.

j_gene: TRBJ2-2
v_gene: TRBV5-1
d_gene: -
abundance: -
CDR3aa: CASSLGQDTGELFF
CDR3nt: TGCGCCAGCAGCTTGGGACAGGACACCGGGGAGCTGTTTTTT

j_gene: TRBJ1-2
v_gene: TRBV5-6
d_gene: TRBD1
abundance: -
CDR3aa: CASSPDRGNALGGYTF
CDR3nt: TGTGCCAGCAGCCCGGACAGGGGAAACGCTCTAGGAGGCTACACCTTC

j_gene: TRBJ2-7
v_gene: TRBV7-9
d_gene: -
abundance: -
CDR3aa: CASSPDKSYEQYF
CDR3nt: TGTGCCAGCAGCCCAGACAAGTCCTACGAGCAGTACTTC

j_gene: TRBJ1-5
v_gene: TRBV5-6
d_gene: TRBD1
abundance: -
CDR3aa: CASSALRTGQKNNQPQHF
CDR3nt: TGTGCCAGCAGCGCTTTAAGGACAGGACAAAAAAACAATCAGCCCCAGCATTTT

j_gene: TRBJ2-4
v_gene: TRBV27
d_gene: -
abundance: -
CDR3aa: CASSLSWGGENIQYF
CDR3nt: TGTGCCAGCAGTTTATCGTGGGGGGGCGAAAACATTCAGTACTTC

j_gene: TRBJ1-3
v_gene: TRBV30
d_gene: TRBD1
abundance: once
CDR3aa: CAWVSPGQGGGNTIYF
CDR3nt: TGTGCCTGGGTCTCTCCGGGACAGGGAGGTGGAAACACCATATATTTT

j_gene: TRBJ1-5
v_gene: TRBV7-2
d_gene: -
abundance: once
CDR3aa: CASSLDGQRGGQPQHF
CDR3nt: TGTGCCAGCAGCTTAGATGGCCAGCGGGGAGGTCAGCCCCAGCATTTT

j_gene: TRBJ1-3
v_gene: TRBV28
d_gene: TRBD1
abundance: -
CDR3aa: CASHDRGLGNTIYF
CDR3nt: TGTGCCAGCCACGACAGGGGCCTTGGAAACACCATATATTTT

j_gene: TRBJ2-5
v_gene: TRBV7-2
d_gene: -
abundance: -
CDR3aa: CASSKSGYRQETQYF
CDR3nt: TGTGCCAGCAGCAAATCGGGGTACCGACAAGAGACCCAGTACTTC

j_gene: TRBJ1-1
v_gene: TRBV7-2
d_gene: -
abundance: -
CDR3aa: CASNPSRELGTEAFF
CDR3nt: TGTGCCAGCAACCCATCCCGGGAGTTGGGAACTGAAGCTTTCTTT

j_gene: TRBJ2-1
v_gene: TRBV10-3
d_gene: TRBD2
abundance: -
CDR3aa: CAIRVTSGASGEQFF
CDR3nt: TGTGCCATCAGGGTGACTAGCGGGGCCTCTGGAGAGCAGTTCTTC

j_gene: TRBJ2-3
v_gene: TRBV5-4
d_gene: TRBD2
abundance: -
CDR3aa: CASSRGLAGGTDTQYF
CDR3nt: TGTGCCAGCAGCCGAGGACTAGCGGGAGGAACAGATACGCAGTATTTT

j_gene: TRBJ2-5
v_gene: TRBV19
d_gene: -
abundance: -
CDR3aa: CASSSYQETQYF
CDR3nt: TGTGCCAGTAGCAGTTACCAAGAGACCCAGTACTTC

j_gene: TRBJ1-4
v_gene: TRBV19
d_gene: -
abundance: -
CDR3aa: CASSPTGGLFEKLFF
CDR3nt: TGTGCCAGTAGTCCTACGGGGGGGCTTTTTGAAAAACTGTTTTTT

j_gene: TRBJ2-1
v_gene: TRBV30
d_gene: TRBD2
abundance: once
CDR3aa: CAWRDTGGAYNEQFF
CDR3nt: TGTGCCTGGAGAGATACGGGGGGGGCCTACAATGAGCAGTTCTTC

j_gene: TRBJ1-1
v_gene: TRBV5-6
d_gene: -
abundance: -
CDR3aa: CASSLYGGPDTVWAFF
CDR3nt: TGTGCCAGCAGCTTGTATGGCGGGCCTGATACAGTGTGGGCTTTCTTT

j_gene: TRBJ2-2
v_gene: TRBV5-1
d_gene: TRBD1
abundance: -
CDR3aa: CASSLDRGRTGELFF
CDR3nt: TGCGCCAGCAGCCTGGACAGGGGGCGGACCGGGGAGCTGTTTTTT

j_gene: TRBJ2-1
v_gene: TRBV29-1
d_gene: TRBD1
abundance: -
CDR3aa: CSAAGQGFNEQFF
CDR3nt: TGCAGCGCTGCGGGACAGGGGTTCAATGAGCAGTTCTTC

j_gene: TRBJ2-5
v_gene: TRBV24-1
d_gene: TRBD2
abundance: once
CDR3aa: CATSDFRGGGQETQYF
CDR3nt: TGTGCCACCAGTGATTTTCGGGGGGGTGGGCAAGAGACCCAGTACTTC

j_gene: TRBJ2-2
v_gene: TRBV5-1
d_gene: TRBD1
abundance: -
CDR3aa: CASSVGTGGSGELFF
CDR3nt: TGCGCCAGCAGCGTGGGGACAGGGGGTTCCGGGGAGCTGTTTTTT

j_gene: TRBJ1-2
v_gene: TRBV6-1
d_gene: -
abundance: -
CDR3aa: CASSEQGNYGYTF
CDR3nt: TGTGCCAGCAGTGAACAGGGAAACTATGGCTACACCTTC

j_gene: TRBJ2-5
v_gene: TRBV5-1
d_gene: -
abundance: -
CDR3aa: CASSWRLPGNNQETQYF
CDR3nt: TGCGCCAGCAGCTGGCGCCTGCCGGGGAATAACCAAGAGACCCAGTACTTC

j_gene: TRBJ1-2
v_gene: TRBV10-2
d_gene: TRBD1
abundance: -
CDR3aa: CASCDAGTGERGYTF
CDR3nt: TGCGCCAGTTGCGACGCCGGGACAGGGGAGCGCGGCTACACCTTC

j_gene: TRBJ2-1
v_gene: TRBV11-1
d_gene: -
abundance: -
CDR3aa: CASSRDRGALNEQFF
CDR3nt: TGTGCCAGCAGCAGAGACCGGGGGGCGCTCAATGAGCAGTTCTTC

j_gene: TRBJ2-5
v_gene: TRBV28
d_gene: -
abundance: -
CDR3aa: CASSLIRREETQYF
CDR3nt: TGTGCCAGCAGTTTAATAAGGAGGGAAGAGACCCAGTACTTC

j_gene: TRBJ1-1
v_gene: TRBV18
d_gene: TRBD1
abundance: -
CDR3aa: CASSPRDRGSNTEAFF
CDR3nt: TGTGCCAGCTCACCCCGGGACAGGGGGTCCAACACTGAAGCTTTCTTT

j_gene: TRBJ2-7
v_gene: TRBV19
d_gene: TRBD1
abundance: -
CDR3aa: CASSRTGGGYEQYF
CDR3nt: TGTGCCAGTAGCCGGACAGGGGGAGGTTACGAGCAGTACTTC

j_gene: TRBJ1-6
v_gene: TRBV5-1
d_gene: -
abundance: few
CDR3aa: CASSLVGQGGNSPLHF
CDR3nt: TGCGCCAGCAGCTTGGTCGGTCAGGGTGGAAATTCACCCCTCCACTTT

j_gene: TRBJ2-7
v_gene: TRBV3-1/TRBV3-2
d_gene: TRBD2
abundance: -
CDR3aa: CASSPSGTSGPYEQYF
CDR3nt: TGTGCCAGCTCCCCAAGTGGCACTAGCGGTCCCTACGAGCAGTACTTC

j_gene: TRBJ1-1
v_gene: TRBV7-2
d_gene: TRBD1
abundance: -
CDR3aa: CASSLRTGATEAFF
CDR3nt: TGTGCCAGCAGCTTGCGGACAGGGGCCACTGAAGCTTTCTTT

j_gene: TRBJ2-7
v_gene: TRBV25-1
d_gene: TRBD2
abundance: few
CDR3aa: CASTTSGIYEQYF
CDR3nt: TGTGCCAGCACGACTAGCGGGATCTACGAGCAGTACTTC

j_gene: TRBJ1-5
v_gene: TRBV30
d_gene: TRBD1
abundance: -
CDR3aa: CAWRTGSYQPQHF
CDR3nt: TGTGCCTGGCGGACAGGGTCTTATCAGCCCCAGCATTTT

j_gene: TRBJ1-6
v_gene: TRBV27
d_gene: -
abundance: -
CDR3aa: CASTNRASPLHF
CDR3nt: TGTGCCAGCACCAACAGGGCTTCACCCCTCCACTTT

j_gene: TRBJ2-1
v_gene: TRBV11-2
d_gene: -
abundance: -
CDR3aa: CASSLGLISASEQFF
CDR3nt: TGTGCCAGCAGCTTGGGACTTATTTCGGCTAGTGAGCAGTTCTTC

j_gene: TRBJ1-2
v_gene: TRBV18
d_gene: TRBD1
abundance: -
CDR3aa: CASSPIYRGRNYGYTF
CDR3nt: TGTGCCAGCTCACCGATCTACAGGGGGCGGAACTATGGCTACACCTTC

j_gene: TRBJ1-2
v_gene: TRBV6-5
d_gene: TRBD1
abundance: -
CDR3aa: CASRSTGVGYTF
CDR3nt: TGTGCCAGCAGATCGACAGGGGTGGGCTACACCTTC

j_gene: TRBJ1-3
v_gene: TRBV9
d_gene: -
abundance: -
CDR3aa: CASSVDLVGGNTIYF
CDR3nt: TGTGCCAGCAGCGTAGACCTCGTCGGGGGAAACACCATATATTTT

j_gene: TRBJ1-2
v_gene: TRBV7-9
d_gene: -
abundance: -
CDR3aa: CASSDGLLDYGYTF
CDR3nt: TGTGCCAGCAGCGACGGACTGCTGGACTATGGCTACACCTTC

j_gene: TRBJ2-3
v_gene: TRBV13
d_gene: TRBD1
abundance: -
CDR3aa: CASSQDRGFTDTQYF
CDR3nt: TGTGCCAGCAGCCAAGACAGGGGTTTTACAGATACGCAGTATTTT

j_gene: TRBJ1-5
v_gene: TRBV6-6
d_gene: TRBD1
abundance: once
CDR3aa: CASSHRPPRQGLWPQHF
CDR3nt: TGTGCCAGCAGTCACCGCCCCCCCCGACAGGGTCTGTGGCCCCAGCATTTT

j_gene: TRBJ1-1
v_gene: TRBV6-4
d_gene: -
abundance: -
CDR3aa: CASSLAGSSNTEAFF
CDR3nt: TGTGCCAGCAGTCTAGCGGGCAGTTCGAACACTGAAGCTTTCTTT

j_gene: TRBJ2-6
v_gene: TRBV4-2
d_gene: -
abundance: -
CDR3aa: CASSQVRTTGANVLTF
CDR3nt: TGTGCCAGCAGCCAGGTGAGGACTACTGGGGCCAACGTCCTGACTTTC

j_gene: TRBJ2-3
v_gene: TRBV7-8
d_gene: TRBD1
abundance: -
CDR3aa: CASRPTTGGTDTQYF
CDR3nt: TGTGCCAGCAGGCCAACGACAGGGGGAACAGATACGCAGTATTTT

j_gene: TRBJ1-2
v_gene: TRBV3-1/TRBV3-2
d_gene: TRBD1
abundance: few
CDR3aa: CASSQVEQGIRLPISHGYTF
CDR3nt: TGTGCCAGCAGCCAAGTCGAACAGGGGATACGACTGCCCATTTCCCATGGCTACACCTTC

j_gene: TRBJ1-3
v_gene: TRBV9
d_gene: TRBD1
abundance: -
CDR3aa: CASSPFDRVSGNTIYF
CDR3nt: TGTGCCAGCAGCCCGTTCGACAGGGTGTCTGGAAACACCATATATTTT

j_gene: TRBJ1-2
v_gene: TRBV15
d_gene: -
abundance: -
CDR3aa: CATSRGETKMSYGYTF
CDR3nt: TGTGCCACCAGCAGAGGGGAGACAAAGATGTCCTATGGCTACACCTTC

j_gene: TRBJ2-7
v_gene: TRBV14
d_gene: TRBD1
abundance: -
CDR3aa: CASSQVGQGSYEQYF
CDR3nt: TGTGCCAGCAGCCAAGTTGGACAGGGATCCTACGAGCAGTACTTC

j_gene: TRBJ2-3
v_gene: TRBV5-6
d_gene: TRBD1
abundance: -
CDR3aa: CASSWKGQGVPDTQYF
CDR3nt: TGTGCCAGCAGCTGGAAGGGACAGGGGGTTCCAGATACGCAGTATTTT

j_gene: TRBJ2-2
v_gene: TRBV18
d_gene: TRBD1
abundance: -
CDR3aa: CASSRDRPNTGELFF
CDR3nt: TGTGCCAGCTCACGGGACAGACCCAACACCGGGGAGCTGTTTTTT

j_gene: TRBJ2-2
v_gene: TRBV5-8
d_gene: TRBD2
abundance: -
CDR3aa: CASSFFVGLAGGRNTGELFF
CDR3nt: TGTGCCAGCAGCTTTTTCGTAGGACTAGCGGGGGGCCGGAACACCGGGGAGCTGTTTTTT

j_gene: TRBJ2-1
v_gene: TRBV28
d_gene: -
abundance: -
CDR3aa: CASSPPRRLSYNEQFF
CDR3nt: TGTGCCAGCAGTCCCCCGCGGCGGTTGTCCTACAATGAGCAGTTCTTC

j_gene: TRBJ1-3
v_gene: TRBV28
d_gene: TRBD1
abundance: -
CDR3aa: CASSRTGGIYTIYF
CDR3nt: TGTGCCAGCAGTAGGACAGGGGGCATATACACCATATATTTT

j_gene: TRBJ1-3
v_gene: TRBV9
d_gene: -
abundance: -
CDR3aa: CASSVSGGRARWNTIYF
CDR3nt: TGTGCCAGCAGCGTAAGCGGAGGGAGGGCCCGGTGGAACACCATATATTTT

j_gene: TRBJ1-1
v_gene: TRBV6-5
d_gene: TRBD1
abundance: once
CDR3aa: CASSLPGQATEAFF
CDR3nt: TGTGCCAGCAGTTTGCCGGGACAGGCAACTGAAGCTTTCTTT

j_gene: TRBJ1-1
v_gene: TRBV11-2
d_gene: -
abundance: few
CDR3aa: CASSLAAGNAEAFF
CDR3nt: TGTGCCAGCAGCTTAGCAGCCGGGAACGCTGAAGCTTTCTTT

j_gene: TRBJ2-7
v_gene: TRBV6-5
d_gene: TRBD1
abundance: -
CDR3aa: CASSYTRQGVYEQYF
CDR3nt: TGTGCCAGCAGTTACACCAGACAGGGGGTCTACGAGCAGTACTTC

j_gene: TRBJ1-2
v_gene: TRBV7-6
d_gene: -
abundance: once
CDR3aa: CASSNTGGYGYTF
CDR3nt: TGTGCCAGCAGTAATACAGGCGGCTATGGCTACACCTTC

j_gene: TRBJ1-3
v_gene: TRBV19
d_gene: -
abundance: -
CDR3aa: CASTLGQPEPSGNTIYF
CDR3nt: TGTGCCAGTACCCTAGGACAGCCCGAACCCTCTGGAAACACCATATATTTT

j_gene: TRBJ2-3
v_gene: TRBV5-1
d_gene: TRBD2
abundance: -
CDR3aa: CASSSLAGGRVDTQYF
CDR3nt: TGCGCCAGCAGCTCCTTAGCGGGGGGCCGGGTGGATACGCAGTATTTT

j_gene: TRBJ1-6
v_gene: TRBV28
d_gene: -
abundance: -
CDR3aa: CASRRVLNSPLHF
CDR3nt: TGTGCCAGCAGACGGGTACTTAATTCACCCCTCCACTTT